One and the same sample provided the 4 T cell receptor beta chains below, sequenced in a study of T cells in pancreatic ductal adenocarcinoma. No neoadjuvant therapy was given to the selected pancreatic ductal adenocarcinoma patients before their surgery. Sequenced by immunoSEQ multiplex PCR; TCRdb stores in-frame clones only, minus some. The sample records over 90,000 clones, over 90% being singletons. Source material: PBMCs. The source of these receptors is a human donor with pancreatic ductal adenocarcinoma.

The CDR3 sequence: CAWSGLVKTDTEAFF. CDR3 coding DNA: TGTGCCTGGAGTGGGTTAGTAAAGACAGACACTGAAGCTTTCTTT. The chain employs TRBV30 and TRBJ1-1; maybe TRBD1 (5 bases). The CDR3 contains 15 residues. Trimming left V 1 base short and J 3 bases short, with 15 bases between. Per germline, CDR1 GTSNPN and CDR2 SVGIG (reference sequence).

The chain carries TRBV28 and TRBJ2-3, with 12 bases fitting TRBD2. Unmatched junction bases numbered 0, after V lost 6 bases and J lost 5 bases. Germline CDR1 and CDR2: MDHEN and SYDVKM. This CDR3 contains 13 residues. DNA of the CDR3: TGTGCCAGCAGACTAGCGGGAGGAGATACGCAGTATTTT. Amino acids: CASRLAGGDTQYF.

This clone was observed a handful of times. The chain employs TRBV7-3 and TRBJ1-4; possibly TRBD1 for D (5 bases). This CDR3 spans 14 amino acids. Germline CDR1 reads SGHTA; CDR2 reads FQGTGA. The V gene lost 5 bases and the J gene lost 7 bases, with 14 bases spanning the gap. The CDR3 DNA sequence: TGTGCCAGCAGCCGCTCCAGCCAGGGTGAAAAACTGTTTTTT. Translating it yields CASSRSSQGEKLFF.

The chain carries TRBV4-3 and TRBJ2-3; 8 bases match TRBD2. The length of the CDR3 is 16 residues. Germline V CDR1 and CDR2: LGHNA, YSLEER. V lost 0 bases to trimming and J lost 4 bases; unmatched junction nucleotides: 6. The CDR3 nucleotides are TGCGCCAGCAGCCAAGATGGCGCGGGAGGCCCAGATACGCAGTATTTT. Its translation: CASSQDGAGGPDTQYF.